A selection of T cell receptor beta chains follows, all from one sample in a study of CXCR3-negative and CXCR3-positive naive CD8 T cells. Each CDR3 protein gets one entry in TCRdb, which reprocessed the 5' RACE reads and gives no DNA. The listing records under 7,500 distinct CDR3 sequences. The sequenced sample was naive CXCR3+ CD8+ T cells from blood. These receptors all stem from a human donor in good health. Some clones in this sample may be carry-over from other donors' samples. The CDR3 runs from the conserved cysteine through the conserved F or W. Fields, in order: V gene, clone size, J gene, CDR3 protein. The listing skips clone size in some rows; elsewhere it reads once, few, many or a size class.

TRBV7-3	NA	TRBJ2-1	CASSSFSESSYNEQFF
TRBV29-1	NA	TRBJ2-1	CSPRGQGSEQFF
TRBV5-1	medium-sized	TRBJ2-1	CASSWTSVRSSYNEQFF
TRBV4-1	medium-sized	TRBJ2-1	CASSQDSQGAWYNEQFF
TRBV29-1	medium-sized	TRBJ1-1	CSVFGDKLMNTEAFF
TRBV15	medium-sized	TRBJ2-1	CATSGPEGLAASDYNEQFF
TRBV29-1	NA	TRBJ2-2	CSAPGQGGTGELFF
TRBV15	medium-sized	TRBJ2-1	CATSEGTSGANGREQFF
TRBV9	NA	TRBJ1-5	CASSVAGTGNQPQHF
TRBV14	NA	TRBJ2-1	CASQREAENEQFF
TRBV4-2	NA	TRBJ1-1	CASSSDIVNTEAFF
TRBV5-1	NA	TRBJ2-5	CASSSGPGLAVETQYF
TRBV4-1	NA	TRBJ2-7	CASSHDPDAGEQYF
TRBV15	medium-sized	TRBJ1-2	CATSRDRGGGYTF
TRBV28	NA	TRBJ2-7	CASTIIAGPSYEQYF
TRBV20-1	medium-sized	TRBJ1-2	CSAREGVGYGYTF
TRBV20-1	medium-sized	TRBJ1-2	CSAGETKNYGYTF
TRBV3-1	NA	TRBJ2-7	CASSLDGLSYEQYF